What follows are 8 T cell receptor beta chains derived from one specimen sequenced in a study of OX40 agonist ivuxolimab in advanced cancers. TCRdb's copy holds only in-frame clones and misses some; the assay was immunoSEQ multiplex PCR. This table has approximately 60,000 clones, 87% appearing once. Sequenced material: CD4+ or CD8+ T cells sorted from blood, taken in a trial of the OX40 agonist ivuxolimab. The origin of the receptors is an adult with an advanced solid tumor such as melanoma, head and neck, liver or kidney cancer.

With respect to this clone: In the same sample, other DNA sequences code for this CDR3. This chain links TRBV18 with TRBJ2-3; no clear D gene. This CDR3 has 15 residues. Trimming cost V 0 bases and J 0 bases, with 7 bases left between them. Germline V gene sequence: CDR1 KGHSH, CDR2 LQKENI. The CDR3 DNA follows: TGTGCCAGCTCACCACCGTCTGGTAGCACAGATACGCAGTATTTT. It translates to CASSPPSGSTDTQYF.

V and J are TRBV4-2 and TRBJ2-2; possibly TRBD1 for D (6 bases). V lost 5 bases, J lost 0 bases, and 10 bases lay in between. There are 15 residues in the CDR3. Germline V gene sequence: CDR1 LGHNA, CDR2 YNFKEQ. CDR3: CASSWNRANTGELFF. CDR3 sequence (DNA): TGTGCCAGCAGCTGGAACAGGGCGAACACCGGGGAGCTGTTTTTT.

The chain is built from TRBV7-3 and TRBJ2-5; 10 bases agree with TRBD2. Germline assignment: CDR1 SGHTA and CDR2 FQGTGA. The CDR3 has 15 residues. V dropped 4 bases and J dropped 4; count of bases not matched to a gene: 6. CDR3 loop: CASSSSGRAVETQYF. CDR3 nucleotide sequence: TGTGCCAGCAGCTCAAGCGGGAGGGCCGTAGAGACCCAGTACTTC.

This clone was counted between two and nine times. The gene calls are TRBV19 and TRBJ2-1, with 12 positions matching TRBD2. From germline, CDR1 is LNHDA and CDR2 SQIVND (reference sequence). With V trimmed by 4 bases and J by 9 bases, 7 bases remained unmatched. This CDR3 has 15 residues. The CDR3 DNA sequence: TGTGCCAGTAGTACCACTAGCGGGGGGCGTAGTGAGCAGTTCTTC. This codes for CASSTTSGGRSEQFF.

This chain links TRBV6-5 with TRBJ2-7, with 9 positions matching TRBD1. CDR3 length: 13 residues. CDR1 and CDR2 from the germline V gene are MNHEY and SVGAGI. V shed 6 bases and J 5 bases; nucleotides not matched to a gene: 5. The chain's CDR3 is CASRRQGEDEQYF. CDR3 nucleotides: TGTGCCAGCAGAAGACAGGGGGAGGACGAGCAGTACTTC.

The J gene is TRBJ2-2, the V gene TRBV30; D possibly corresponds to TRBD1 (5 bases). Trimming took 1 base from V and 7 from J, leaving 7 bases between them. There are 12 residues in the CDR3. Germline values: CDR1 GTSNPN, CDR2 SVGIG (reference sequence). CDR3 bases: TGTGCCTGGAGTGCAAGGGGCGGGGAGCTGTTTTTT. Protein: CAWSARGGELFF.

The chain recombines TRBV11-2 with TRBJ2-7; D gene unclear. This CDR3 region has 13 residues. Germline assignment: CDR1 SGHAT and CDR2 FQNNGV. V shed 5 bases and J shed 3 bases, with 11 bases lying between them. The CDR3 DNA reads TGTGCCAGCAGCGTATCCCGAATCTACGAGCAGTACTTC. It is translated as CASSVSRIYEQYF. Using reference TRBV11-2 and TRBJ2-7 for the parts outside the CDR3, the full variable domain is EAGVAQSPRYKIIEKRQSVAFWCNPISGHATLYWYQQILGQGPKLLIQFQNNGVVDDSQLPKDRFSAERLKGVDSTLKIQPAKLEDSAVYLCASSVSRIYEQYFGPGTRLTVT.

The V gene is TRBV18, the J gene TRBJ1-2; D unresolved. Germline V gene data show CDR1 as KGHSH and CDR2 as LQKENI. The CDR3 totals 13 residues. Trimming removed 2 bases from V and 3 bases from J, with 7 bases in between. The CDR3 DNA sequence: TGTGCCAGCTCACCAAGACAAGACTATGGCTACACCTTC. This encodes CASSPRQDYGYTF.